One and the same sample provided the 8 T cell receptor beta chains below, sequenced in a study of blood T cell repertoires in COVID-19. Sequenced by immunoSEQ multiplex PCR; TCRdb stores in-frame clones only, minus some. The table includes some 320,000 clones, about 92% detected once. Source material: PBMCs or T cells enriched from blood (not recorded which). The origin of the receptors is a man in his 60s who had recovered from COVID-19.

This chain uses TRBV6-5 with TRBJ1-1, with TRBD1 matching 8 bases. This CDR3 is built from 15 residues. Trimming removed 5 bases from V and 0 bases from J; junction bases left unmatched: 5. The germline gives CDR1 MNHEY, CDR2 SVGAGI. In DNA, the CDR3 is TGTGCCAGCAGTCCCCGGGGACAGGTGAACACTGAAGCTTTCTTT. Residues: CASSPRGQVNTEAFF.

This CDR3 is CASSLGQARTGVQYF. CDR3 DNA sequence: TGTGCCAGCAGCCTGGGACAGGCGAGGACCGGGGTGCAGTACTTC. This chain connects TRBV11-1 to TRBJ2-7, with 8 bases lining up with TRBD1. Unmatched junction bases numbered 15, after V lost 5 bases and J lost 9 bases. Per the germline V gene, CDR1 is SGHAT and CDR2 is FQDESV (reference sequence). This CDR3 is built from 15 residues. Combining the CDR3 with reference TRBV11-1 and TRBJ2-7 gives the whole variable domain EAEVAQSPRYKITEKSQAVAFWCDPISGHATLYWYRQILGQGPELLVQFQDESVVDDSQLPKDRFSAERLKGVDSTLKIQPAELGDSAMYLCASSLGQARTGVQYFGPGTRLTVT.

CDR3 sequence reads: CASSQDLGRSVGRGKNIQYF. The CDR3 region has the DNA TGTGCCAGCAGCCAAGACTTGGGCAGATCCGTCGGTCGGGGCAAAAACATTCAGTACTTC. This sequence joins TRBV4-2 and TRBJ2-4; possible D gene TRBD2, 5 bases. V lost 0 bases to trimming and J lost 3 bases, with 24 bases between them. This CDR3 has 20 amino acids. The germline V gene has CDR1 LGHNA and CDR2 YNFKEQ.

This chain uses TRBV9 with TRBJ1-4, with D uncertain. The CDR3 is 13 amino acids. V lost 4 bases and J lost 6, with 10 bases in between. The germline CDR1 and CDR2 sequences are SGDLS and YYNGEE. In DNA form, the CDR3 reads TGTGCCAGCAGCACATCGTCTGATGAAAAACTGTTTTTT. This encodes CASSTSSDEKLFF.

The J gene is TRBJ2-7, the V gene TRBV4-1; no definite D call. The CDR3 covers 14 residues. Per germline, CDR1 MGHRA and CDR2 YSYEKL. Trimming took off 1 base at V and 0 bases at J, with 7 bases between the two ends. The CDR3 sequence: CASSQGPSSYEQYF. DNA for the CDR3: TGCGCCAGCAGCCAAGGCCCCAGCTCCTACGAGCAGTACTTC.

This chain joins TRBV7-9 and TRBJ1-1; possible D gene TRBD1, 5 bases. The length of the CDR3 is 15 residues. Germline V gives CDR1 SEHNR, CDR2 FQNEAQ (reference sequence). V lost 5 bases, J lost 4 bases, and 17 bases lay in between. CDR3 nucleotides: TGTGCCAGCAGCGAGGAAGGGGTGGCGGTCACTGAAGCTTTCTTT. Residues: CASSEEGVAVTEAFF.

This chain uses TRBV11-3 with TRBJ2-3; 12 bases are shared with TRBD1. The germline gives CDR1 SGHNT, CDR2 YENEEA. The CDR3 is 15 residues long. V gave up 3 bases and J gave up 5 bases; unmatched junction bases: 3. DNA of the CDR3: TGTGCCAGCAGCTTGGGACAGGGGGCGAGAGATACGCAGTATTTT. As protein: CASSLGQGARDTQYF.

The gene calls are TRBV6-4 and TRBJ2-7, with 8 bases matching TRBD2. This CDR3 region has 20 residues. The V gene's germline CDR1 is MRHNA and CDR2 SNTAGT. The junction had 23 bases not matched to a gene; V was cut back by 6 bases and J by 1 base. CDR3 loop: CASREGPPVVSCGGSYEQYF. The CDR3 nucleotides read TGTGCCAGCAGGGAGGGGCCACCTGTAGTATCGTGCGGGGGGTCCTACGAGCAGTACTTC.